Only a few counts were recorded for the clone carrying this TCR beta chain. RNA transcripts provided the source from which TCR beta CDR3 regions were amplified. The TCR CDR3 first-round RT-PCR relied on the HTBI primer set. MiXCR, run by TCRdb on the multiplex PCR reads, gives a single entry per CDR3 protein. This sample has hundreds of thousands of distinct CDR3 sequences, with around 21% found just once. This entry is derived from a study of T cells in Graves' hyperthyroidism and ophthalmopathy. Germline-derived CDR1 and CDR2 are SQVTM and ANQGSEA. The length of the CDR3 is 13 residues. The V gene lost 4 bases and the J gene lost 3 bases, with 12 bases spanning the gap. Each diagnosis drew on symptoms, thyroxine, TRAb, thyroid ultrasound and orbital computed tomography findings. Fresh peripheral blood, 7.5 to 10 ml, was the source of the PBMCs.

This clonotype was obtained from a man aged 25-45 years with Graves' ophthalmopathy. The sample consisted of blood. J is TRBJ1-2 and V is TRBV29-1; D is unclear. The CDR3 bases are TGCAGCGTTGTCGTCGCGGGTGACTATGGCTACACCTTC. It encodes CSVVVAGDYGYTF.